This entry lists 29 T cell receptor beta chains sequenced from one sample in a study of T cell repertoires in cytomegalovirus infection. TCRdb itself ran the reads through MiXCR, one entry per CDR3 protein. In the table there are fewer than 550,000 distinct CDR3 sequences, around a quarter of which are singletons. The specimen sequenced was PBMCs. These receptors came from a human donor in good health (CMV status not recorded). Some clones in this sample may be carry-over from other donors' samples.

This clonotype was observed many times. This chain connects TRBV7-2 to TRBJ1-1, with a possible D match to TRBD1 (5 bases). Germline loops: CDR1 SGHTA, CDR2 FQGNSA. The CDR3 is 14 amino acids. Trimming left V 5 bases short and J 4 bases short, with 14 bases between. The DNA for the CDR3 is TGTGCCAGCAGCGTCAGGGCTGTGAGCACTGAAGCTTTCTTT. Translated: CASSVRAVSTEAFF.

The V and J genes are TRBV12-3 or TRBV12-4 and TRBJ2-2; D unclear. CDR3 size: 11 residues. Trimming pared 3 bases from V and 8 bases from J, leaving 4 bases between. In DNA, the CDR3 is TGTGCCAGCAGTTTCTTAGGGGAGCTGTTTTTT. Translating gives CASSFLGELFF.

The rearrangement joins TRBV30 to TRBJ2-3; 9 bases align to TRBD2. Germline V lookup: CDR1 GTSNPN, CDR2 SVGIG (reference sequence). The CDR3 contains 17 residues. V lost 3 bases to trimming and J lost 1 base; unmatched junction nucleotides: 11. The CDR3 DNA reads TGTGCCTGGAGCGCAGGTATGATAGCGGGAGGCACAGATACGCAGTATTTT. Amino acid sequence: CAWSAGMIAGGTDTQYF.

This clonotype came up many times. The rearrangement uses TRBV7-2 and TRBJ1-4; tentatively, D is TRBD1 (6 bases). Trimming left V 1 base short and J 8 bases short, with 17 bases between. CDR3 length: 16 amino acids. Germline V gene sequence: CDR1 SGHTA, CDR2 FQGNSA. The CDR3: CASSLEVRAGAEKLFF. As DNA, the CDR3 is TGTGCCAGCAGCTTAGAAGTTAGGGCAGGGGCCGAAAAACTGTTTTTT. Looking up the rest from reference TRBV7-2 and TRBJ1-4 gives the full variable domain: GAGVSQSPSNKVTEKGKDVELRCDPISGHTALYWYRQSLGQGLEFLIYFQGNSAPDKSGLPSDRFSAERTGGSVSTLTIQRTQQEDSAVYLCASSLEVRAGAEKLFFGSGTQLSVL.

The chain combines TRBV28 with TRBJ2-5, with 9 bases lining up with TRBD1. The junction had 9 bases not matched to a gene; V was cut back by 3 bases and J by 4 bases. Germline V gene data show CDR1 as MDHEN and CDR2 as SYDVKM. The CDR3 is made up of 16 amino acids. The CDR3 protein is CASSFSGTGIGETQYF. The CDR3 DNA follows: TGTGCCAGCAGTTTTTCGGGGACAGGGATTGGAGAGACCCAGTACTTC. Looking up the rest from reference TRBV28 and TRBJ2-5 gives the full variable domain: DVKVTQSSRYLVKRTGEKVFLECVQDMDHENMFWYRQDPGLGLRLIYFSYDVKMKEKGDIPEGYSVSREKKERFSLILESASTNQTSMYLCASSFSGTGIGETQYFGPGTRLLVL.

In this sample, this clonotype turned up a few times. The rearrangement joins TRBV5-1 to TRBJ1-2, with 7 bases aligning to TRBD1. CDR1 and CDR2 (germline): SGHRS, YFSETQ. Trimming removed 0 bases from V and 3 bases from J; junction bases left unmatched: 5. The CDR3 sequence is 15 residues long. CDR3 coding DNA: TGCGCCAGCAGCTTGGAAGGGACAGCGCACTATGGCTACACCTTC. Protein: CASSLEGTAHYGYTF.

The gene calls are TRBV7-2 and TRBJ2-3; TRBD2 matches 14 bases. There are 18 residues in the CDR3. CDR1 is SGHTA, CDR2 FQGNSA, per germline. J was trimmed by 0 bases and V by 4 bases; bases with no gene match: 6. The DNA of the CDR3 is TGTGCCAGCAGCTCGCGGACTAGCGGGGGGTTAAGCACAGATACGCAGTATTTT. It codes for CASSSRTSGGLSTDTQYF.

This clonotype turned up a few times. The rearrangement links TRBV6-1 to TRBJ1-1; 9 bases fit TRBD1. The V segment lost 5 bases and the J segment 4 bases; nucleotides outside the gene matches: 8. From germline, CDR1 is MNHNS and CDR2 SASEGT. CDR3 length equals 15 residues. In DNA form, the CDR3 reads TGTGCCAGCAGTATGGACAGGGGCTCGACCACTGAAGCTTTCTTT. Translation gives CASSMDRGSTTEAFF.

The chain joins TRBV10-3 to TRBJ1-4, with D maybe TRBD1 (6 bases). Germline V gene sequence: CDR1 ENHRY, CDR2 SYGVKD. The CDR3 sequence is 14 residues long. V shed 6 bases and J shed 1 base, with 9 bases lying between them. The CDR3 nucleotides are TGTGCCATCAGGTACAGGGAAACTAATGAAAAACTGTTTTTT. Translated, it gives CAIRYRETNEKLFF.

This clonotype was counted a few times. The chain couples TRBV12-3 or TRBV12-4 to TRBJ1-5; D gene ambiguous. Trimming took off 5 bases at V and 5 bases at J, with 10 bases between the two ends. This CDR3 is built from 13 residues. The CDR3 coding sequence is TGTGCCAGCAGTCTGACCTCCGATCAGCCCCAGCATTTT. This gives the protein CASSLTSDQPQHF.

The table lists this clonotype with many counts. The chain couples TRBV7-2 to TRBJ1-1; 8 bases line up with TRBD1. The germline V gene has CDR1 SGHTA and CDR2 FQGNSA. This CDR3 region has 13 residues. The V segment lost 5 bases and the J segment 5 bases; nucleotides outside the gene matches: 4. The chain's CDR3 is CASSLDRDTEAFF. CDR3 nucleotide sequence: TGTGCCAGCAGCCTGGACAGGGATACTGAAGCTTTCTTT.

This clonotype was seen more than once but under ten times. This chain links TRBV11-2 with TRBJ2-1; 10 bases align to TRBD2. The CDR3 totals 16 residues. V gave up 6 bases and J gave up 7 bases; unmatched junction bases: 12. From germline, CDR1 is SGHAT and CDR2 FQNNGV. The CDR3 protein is CASRGEGTSVLNEQFF. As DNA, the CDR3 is TGTGCCAGCAGGGGGGAAGGGACTAGCGTGCTGAATGAGCAGTTCTTC.

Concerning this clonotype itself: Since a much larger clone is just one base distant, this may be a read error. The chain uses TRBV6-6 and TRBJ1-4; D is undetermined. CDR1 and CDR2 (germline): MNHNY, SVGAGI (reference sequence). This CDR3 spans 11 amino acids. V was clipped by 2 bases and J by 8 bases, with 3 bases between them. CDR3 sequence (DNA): TGTGCCAGCAGTTACGAAGAAAAACTGTTTTTT. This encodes CASSYEEKLFF.

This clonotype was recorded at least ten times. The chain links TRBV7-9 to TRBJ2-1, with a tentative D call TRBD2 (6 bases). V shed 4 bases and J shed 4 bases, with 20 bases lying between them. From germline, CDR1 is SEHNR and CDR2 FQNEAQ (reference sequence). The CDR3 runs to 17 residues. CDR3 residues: CASSSGEFGRVYNEQFF. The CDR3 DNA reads TGTGCCAGCAGCTCGGGGGAATTCGGTAGGGTTTACAATGAGCAGTTCTTC.

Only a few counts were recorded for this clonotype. CDR3 nucleotides: TGTGCCAGCAGCGCCAACAGGGATGGCTACACCTTC. Protein sequence: CASSANRDGYTF. The V gene is TRBV9, the J gene TRBJ1-2; a weak D match, TRBD1 (6 bases). The CDR3 spans 12 residues. V was pared by 3 bases and J by 6 bases, with 9 bases between. The V gene's germline CDR1 is SGDLS and CDR2 YYNGEE. The whole variable domain, filled in from reference TRBV9 and TRBJ1-2, reads DSGVTQTPKHLITATGQRVTLRCSPRSGDLSVYWYQQSLDQGLQFLIQYYNGEERAKGNILERFSAQQFPDLHSELNLSSLELGDSALYFCASSANRDGYTFGSGTRLTVV.

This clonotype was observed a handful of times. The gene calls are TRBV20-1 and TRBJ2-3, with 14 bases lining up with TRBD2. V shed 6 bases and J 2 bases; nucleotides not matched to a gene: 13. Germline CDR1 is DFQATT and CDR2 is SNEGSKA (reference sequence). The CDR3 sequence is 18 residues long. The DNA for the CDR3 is TGCAGTGCCCTAGGGACTAGCGGGAGCGGCCTCCTCACAGATACGCAGTATTTT. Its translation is CSALGTSGSGLLTDTQYF.

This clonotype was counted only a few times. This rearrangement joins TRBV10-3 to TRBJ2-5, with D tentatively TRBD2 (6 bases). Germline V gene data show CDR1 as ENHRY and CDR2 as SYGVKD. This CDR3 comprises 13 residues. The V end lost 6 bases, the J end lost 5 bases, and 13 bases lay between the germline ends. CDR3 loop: CAIRGTLAETQYF. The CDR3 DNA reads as TGTGCCATCAGGGGGACTTTGGCGGAGACCCAGTACTTC.

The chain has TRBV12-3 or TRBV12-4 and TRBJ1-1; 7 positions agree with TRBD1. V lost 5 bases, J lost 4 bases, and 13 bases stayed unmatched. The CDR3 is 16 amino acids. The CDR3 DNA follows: TGTGCCAGCAGTCACGACGCAGGGCCAGGGGGCACTGAAGCTTTCTTT. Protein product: CASSHDAGPGGTEAFF.

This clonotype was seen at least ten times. CDR3 residues: CASSLGGGAGANVLTF. The CDR3 DNA reads TGTGCCAGCAGCCTGGGGGGGGGGGCCGGGGCCAACGTCCTGACTTTC. The chain carries TRBV7-6 and TRBJ2-6; the D gene is possibly TRBD2 (7 bases). Trimming took off 5 bases at V and 4 bases at J, with 15 bases between the two ends. CDR1 and CDR2 (germline): SGHVS, FNYEAQ. The length of the CDR3 is 16 residues. The entire variable domain, with the rest obtained from reference TRBV7-6 and TRBJ2-6, is as follows: GAGVSQSPRYKVTKRGQDVALRCDPISGHVSLYWYRQALGQGPEFLTYFNYEAQQDKSGLPNDRFSAERPEGSISTLTIQRTEQRDSAMYRCASSLGGGAGANVLTFGAGSRLTVL.

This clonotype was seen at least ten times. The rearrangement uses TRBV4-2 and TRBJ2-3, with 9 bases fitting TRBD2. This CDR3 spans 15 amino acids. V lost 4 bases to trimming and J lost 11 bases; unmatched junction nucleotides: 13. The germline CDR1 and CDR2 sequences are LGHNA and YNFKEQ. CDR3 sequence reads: CASSLGSSGNAWQYF. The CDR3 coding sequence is TGTGCCAGCAGCCTTGGGTCTAGCGGGAATGCGTGGCAGTATTTT.

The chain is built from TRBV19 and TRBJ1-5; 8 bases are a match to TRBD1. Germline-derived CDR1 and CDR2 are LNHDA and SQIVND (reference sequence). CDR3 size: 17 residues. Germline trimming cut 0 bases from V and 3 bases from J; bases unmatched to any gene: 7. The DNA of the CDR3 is TGTGCCAGTAGTATAGATCAGGGGGCGTCGGACAATCAGCCCCAGCATTTT. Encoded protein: CASSIDQGASDNQPQHF. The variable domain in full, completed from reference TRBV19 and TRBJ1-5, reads DGGITQSPKYLFRKEGQNVTLSCEQNLNHDAMYWYRQDPGQGLRLIYYSQIVNDFQKGDIAEGYSVSREKKESFPLTVTSAQKNPTAFYLCASSIDQGASDNQPQHFGDGTRLSIL.

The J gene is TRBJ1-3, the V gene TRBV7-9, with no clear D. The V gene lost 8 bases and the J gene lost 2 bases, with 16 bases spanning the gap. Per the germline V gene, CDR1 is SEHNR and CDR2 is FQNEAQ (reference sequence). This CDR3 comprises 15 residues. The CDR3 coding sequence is TGTGCCAGCGGACCTCGTGGAGAGGCTGGAAACACCATATATTTT. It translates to CASGPRGEAGNTIYF.

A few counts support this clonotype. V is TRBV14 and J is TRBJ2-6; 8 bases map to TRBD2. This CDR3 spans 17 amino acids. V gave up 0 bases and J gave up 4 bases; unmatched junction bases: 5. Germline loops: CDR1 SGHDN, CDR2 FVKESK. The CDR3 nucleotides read TGTGCCAGCAGCCAAGATAGCGGGGTCTCCGGGGCCAACGTCCTGACTTTC. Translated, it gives CASSQDSGVSGANVLTF.

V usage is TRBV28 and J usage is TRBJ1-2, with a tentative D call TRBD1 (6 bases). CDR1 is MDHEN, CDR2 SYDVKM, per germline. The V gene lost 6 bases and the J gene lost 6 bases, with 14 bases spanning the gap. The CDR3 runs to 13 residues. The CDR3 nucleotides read TGTGCCAGCAGGGACAGTGCTTCAGATGGCTACACCTTC. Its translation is CASRDSASDGYTF.

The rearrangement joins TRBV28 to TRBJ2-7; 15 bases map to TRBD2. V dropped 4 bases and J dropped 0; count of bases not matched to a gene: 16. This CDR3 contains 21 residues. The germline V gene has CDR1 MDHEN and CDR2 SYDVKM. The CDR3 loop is CASSSKSRTSGRAPSSYEQYF. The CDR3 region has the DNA TGTGCCAGCAGTTCCAAATCTAGGACTAGCGGGAGGGCCCCTAGCTCCTACGAGCAGTACTTC.

CDR3 loop: CSASSPIDGEKLFF. The CDR3 DNA is TGCAGTGCTAGCTCTCCTATAGACGGTGAAAAACTGTTTTTT. The chain carries TRBV20-1 and TRBJ1-4; D remains ambiguous. In germline, CDR1 is DFQATT, CDR2 SNEGSKA (reference sequence). The CDR3 extends over 14 amino acids. Trimming removed 3 bases at V and 7 bases at J, with 15 bases between.

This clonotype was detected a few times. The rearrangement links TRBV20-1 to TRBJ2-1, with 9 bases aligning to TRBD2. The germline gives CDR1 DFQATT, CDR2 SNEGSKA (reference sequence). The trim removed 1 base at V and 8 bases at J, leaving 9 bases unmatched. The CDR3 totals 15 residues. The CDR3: CSARGGSGSVDEQFF. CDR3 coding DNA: TGCAGTGCTAGAGGAGGTAGCGGGAGTGTCGATGAGCAGTTCTTC.

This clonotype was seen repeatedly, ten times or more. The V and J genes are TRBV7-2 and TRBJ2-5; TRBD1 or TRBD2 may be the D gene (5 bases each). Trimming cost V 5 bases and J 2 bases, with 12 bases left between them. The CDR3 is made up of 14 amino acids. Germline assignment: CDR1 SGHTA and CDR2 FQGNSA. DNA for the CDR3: TGTGCCAGCAGCGGGACGGGCCTACAAGAGACCCAGTACTTC. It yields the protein CASSGTGLQETQYF.

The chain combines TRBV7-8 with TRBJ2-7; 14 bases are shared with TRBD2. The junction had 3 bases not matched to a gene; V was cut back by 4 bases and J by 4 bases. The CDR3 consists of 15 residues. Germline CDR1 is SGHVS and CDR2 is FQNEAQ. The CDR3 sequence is CASSSWTSGRYEQYF. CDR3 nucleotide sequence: TGTGCCAGCAGCTCGTGGACTAGCGGGAGGTACGAGCAGTACTTC.